This T cell receptor (beta chain) was sequenced for a study of blood T cell repertoires in COVID-19. Study context: The cDNA or gDNA used as material had been derived from T cells, B-cell-depleted T cells, or PBMCs.

Libraries were prepared by immunoSEQ multiplex PCR; TCRdb keeps only in-frame clonotypes and omits some of them. The sample has some 290,000 clones, 86% seen once. The sequenced sample consisted of peripheral blood. The TCR sequence derives from a woman in her twenties or thirties with COVID-19, enrolled during active disease.

The CDR3 nucleotides are TGTGCCAGCAGTTTGCTCAGGGGCCCCTCTGGAAACACCATATATTTT. Amino acid sequence: CASSLLRGPSGNTIYF. The chain carries TRBV28 and TRBJ1-3, with a weak D call TRBD1 (6 bases). V gave up 3 bases and J gave up 0 bases, with 12 bases separating them. The CDR3 is 16 residues long. Germline V gives CDR1 MDHEN, CDR2 SYDVKM. Looking up the rest from reference TRBV28 and TRBJ1-3 gives the full variable domain: DVKVTQSSRYLVKRTGEKVFLECVQDMDHENMFWYRQDPGLGLRLIYFSYDVKMKEKGDIPEGYSVSREKKERFSLILESASTNQTSMYLCASSLLRGPSGNTIYFGEGSWLTVV.